This T cell receptor (beta chain) was captured by sequencing in a study of blood T cell repertoires in COVID-19. At the level of the study: Sites in the United States, Italy and Spain provided acute and convalescent COVID-19 samples. In each case, the material was cDNA or gDNA derived from T cells, B-cell-depleted T cells, or PBMCs.

Participant ages covered 18 to 89 years across 24 US areas. The CDR3 totals 16 residues. The J segment lost 5 bases and the V segment lost 3 bases, leaving 8 bases of the junction unmatched. CDR1 and CDR2 (germline): LGHDT, YNNKEL (reference sequence). As originally analysed: Amplifying reference gene primers gave estimates of nucleated cell counts. The method was immunoSEQ multiplex PCR; TCRdb's version includes in-frame clones alone and lacks a portion of them. V, J and clone size are those of that table, while D and trimming were read from the DNA. The data contain some 300,000 clones, roughly 90% of them singletons.

The rearrangement uses TRBV3-1 (or the pseudogene TRBV3-2) and TRBJ2-3; 10 bases are shared with TRBD2. This TCR came from a woman aged 45-65 years who had been exposed to COVID-19. The sequenced sample consisted of PBMCs or T cells enriched from blood (not recorded which). CDR3 region: CASSQIPGLAQDTQYF. The CDR3 DNA follows: TGTGCCAGCAGCCAGATCCCGGGACTAGCGCAAGATACGCAGTATTTT.